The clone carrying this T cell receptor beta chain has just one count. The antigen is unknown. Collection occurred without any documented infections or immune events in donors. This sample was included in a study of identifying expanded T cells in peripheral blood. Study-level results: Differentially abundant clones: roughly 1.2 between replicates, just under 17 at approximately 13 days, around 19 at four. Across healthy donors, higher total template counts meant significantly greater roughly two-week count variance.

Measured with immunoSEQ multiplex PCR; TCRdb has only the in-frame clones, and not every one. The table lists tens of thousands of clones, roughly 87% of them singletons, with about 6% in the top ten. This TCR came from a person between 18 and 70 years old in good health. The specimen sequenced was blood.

This CDR3 reads CASSFSTGEAFF. The CDR3 DNA reads TGTGCCAGCAGCTTTTCTACAGGGGAAGCTTTCTTT. The chain links TRBV7-3 to TRBJ1-1; tentative D call: TRBD1 (6 bases). V was trimmed by 3 bases and J by 8 bases, leaving 10 bases between them. Germline V lookup: CDR1 SGHTA, CDR2 FQGTGA. CDR3 size: 12 residues.